Listed below are T cell receptor beta chains from one sample, sequenced in a study of pediatric ulcerative colitis. TCRdb keeps only in-frame clones here, not all; method: immunoSEQ multiplex PCR. The data contain tens of thousands of clones, roughly 85% of them singletons. The sequenced material came from blood. Every receptor here comes from a girl between 5 and 17 years old with moderate ulcerative colitis. CDR3s include the opening cysteine and the closing phenylalanine or tryptophan. D genes are given only for firm matches. Not all rows give a size; the values are once, few, many and, for expanded clones, a class.

>15|-|TRBJ2-7|TRBV27|-
CASSPPQQLIYEQYF
TGTGCCAGCAGCCCCCCCCAGCAATTAATCTACGAGCAGTACTTC
>15|-|TRBJ2-7|TRBV4-1|-
CASSQVPGVAYEQYF
TGCGCCAGCAGCCAGGTTCCGGGGGTAGCCTACGAGCAGTACTTC
>15|-|TRBJ1-2|TRBV27|-
CASSPPGGGNYGYTF
TGTGCCAGCAGTCCGCCCGGCGGGGGCAACTATGGCTACACCTTC
>15|-|TRBJ2-7|TRBV6-1|TRBD2
CASSEEPLLAGEQYF
TGTGCCAGCAGTGAAGAACCGCTTCTAGCGGGCGAGCAGTACTTC
>14|few|TRBJ1-2|TRBV2|-
CASSEDRASYGYTF
TGTGCCAGCAGTGAAGACAGGGCGTCTTATGGCTACACCTTC
>17|-|TRBJ2-1|TRBV2|TRBD1
CASRKDRWKGSYNEQFF
TGTGCCAGCAGAAAGGACAGGTGGAAAGGGTCCTACAATGAGCAGTTCTTC
>15|-|TRBJ1-5|TRBV27|-
CASSLFSRDNQPQHF
TGTGCCAGCAGTTTATTCAGTCGGGACAATCAGCCCCAGCATTTT
>14|-|TRBJ1-1|TRBV2|-
CASRPTLLGTEAFF
TGTGCCAGCAGACCCACTTTGTTAGGGACTGAAGCTTTCTTT
>14|-|TRBJ1-6|TRBV6-4|-
CASSSDSGSSPLHF
TGTGCCAGCAGTTCTGACAGCGGGAGTTCACCCCTCCACTTT
>14|-|TRBJ1-1|TRBV18|-
CASSPRQMNTEAFF
TGTGCCAGCTCACCGAGACAGATGAACACTGAAGCTTTCTTT
>18|-|TRBJ2-2|TRBV7-3|-
CASSLLAGGVLNTGELFF
TGTGCCAGCAGCCTCCTAGCAGGGGGGGTGCTGAACACCGGGGAGCTGTTTTTT
>15|-|TRBJ2-5|TRBV9|TRBD1
CASSETTGVQETQYF
TGTGCCAGCAGCGAGACTACAGGGGTCCAAGAGACCCAGTACTTC
>12|-|TRBJ2-5|TRBV7-9|-
CASSLGEETQYF
TGTGCCAGCAGTCTAGGGGAAGAGACCCAGTACTTC
>15|-|TRBJ1-3|TRBV18|-
CASSPGRDSGNTIYF
TGTGCCAGCTCACCGGGCAGAGACTCTGGAAACACCATATATTTT
>14|-|TRBJ1-1|TRBV2|TRBD1
CASSPDRGQAEAFF
TGTGCCAGCAGTCCCGACAGGGGGCAGGCTGAAGCTTTCTTT
>14|-|TRBJ2-5|TRBV19|-
CASSISGPGETQYF
TGTGCCAGTAGTATATCTGGGCCGGGGGAGACCCAGTACTTC
>17|-|TRBJ2-6|TRBV5-4|-
CASSLAQGTAGANVLTF
TGTGCCAGCAGCTTGGCCCAGGGGACTGCTGGGGCCAACGTCCTGACTTTC
>18|-|TRBJ2-3|TRBV21-1|-
CASSKAERESKSTDTQYF
TGTGCCAGCAGCAAAGCGGAGCGGGAGAGCAAGAGCACAGATACGCAGTATTTT
>16|-|TRBJ1-4|TRBV2|-
CASSVFSIATNEKLFF
TGTGCCAGCAGTGTGTTCAGCATTGCAACTAATGAAAAACTGTTTTTT
>16|-|TRBJ2-5|TRBV5-4|TRBD2
CASSLGGGRGMETQYF
TGTGCCAGCAGCTTGGGAGGCGGGAGAGGGATGGAGACCCAGTACTTC
>11|few|TRBJ1-4|TRBV18|-
CASTPGEKLFF
TGTGCCAGCACCCCAGGCGAAAAACTGTTTTTT
>15|-|TRBJ1-5|TRBV5-6|-
CASSWGPEGSEAQHF
TGTGCCAGCAGCTGGGGACCGGAAGGGTCAGAGGCCCAGCATTTT
>14|-|TRBJ2-5|TRBV6-6|TRBD2
CASSSGGGYRYQYF
TGTGCCAGCAGTTCCGGCGGGGGTTACCGGTACCAGTACTTC